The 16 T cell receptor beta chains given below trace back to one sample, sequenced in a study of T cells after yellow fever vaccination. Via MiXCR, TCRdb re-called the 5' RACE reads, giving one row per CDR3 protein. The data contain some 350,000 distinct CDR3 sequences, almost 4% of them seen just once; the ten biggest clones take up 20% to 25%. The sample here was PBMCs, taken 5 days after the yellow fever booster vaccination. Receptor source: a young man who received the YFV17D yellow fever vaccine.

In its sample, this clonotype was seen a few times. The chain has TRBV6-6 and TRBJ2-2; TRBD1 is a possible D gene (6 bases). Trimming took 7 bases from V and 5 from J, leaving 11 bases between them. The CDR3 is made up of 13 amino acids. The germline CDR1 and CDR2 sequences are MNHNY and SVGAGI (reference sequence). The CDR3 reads CASTWTATGELFF. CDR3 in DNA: TGTGCCAGCACCTGGACAGCTACCGGGGAGCTGTTTTTT.

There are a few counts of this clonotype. In DNA form, the CDR3 reads TGTGCCAGCGGCCCCGGGCCCTTGGGCAATCAGCCCCAGCATTTT. It is translated as CASGPGPLGNQPQHF. V gene TRBV28 combines with J gene TRBJ1-5, with D unresolved. Germline V lookup: CDR1 MDHEN, CDR2 SYDVKM. Trimming shortened V by 8 bases and J by 2 bases, and 16 bases separated the two germline ends. The CDR3 runs 15 residues.

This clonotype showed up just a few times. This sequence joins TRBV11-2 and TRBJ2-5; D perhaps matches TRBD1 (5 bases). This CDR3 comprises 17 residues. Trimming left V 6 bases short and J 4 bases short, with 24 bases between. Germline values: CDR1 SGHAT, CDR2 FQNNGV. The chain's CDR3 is CASRTGLPQARAETQYF. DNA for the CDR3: TGTGCCAGCAGGACCGGGCTTCCACAGGCGCGCGCAGAGACCCAGTACTTC.

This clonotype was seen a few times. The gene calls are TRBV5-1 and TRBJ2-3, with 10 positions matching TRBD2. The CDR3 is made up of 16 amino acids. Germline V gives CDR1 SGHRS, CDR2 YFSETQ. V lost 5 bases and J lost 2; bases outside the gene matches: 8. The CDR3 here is CASSSVLAGDTDTQYF. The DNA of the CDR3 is TGCGCCAGCAGTTCTGTTCTAGCGGGGGACACAGATACGCAGTATTTT.

DNA of the CDR3: TGTGCCAGCAGCTCCCTGGGTCAAGCGCCAGATACGCAGTATTTT. Translation gives CASSSLGQAPDTQYF. The V call is TRBV11-2, the J call TRBJ2-3, with no clear D. The CDR3 loop spans 15 amino acids. CDR1 and CDR2 from the germline V gene are SGHAT and FQNNGV. Trimming pared 4 bases from V and 4 bases from J, leaving 15 bases between.

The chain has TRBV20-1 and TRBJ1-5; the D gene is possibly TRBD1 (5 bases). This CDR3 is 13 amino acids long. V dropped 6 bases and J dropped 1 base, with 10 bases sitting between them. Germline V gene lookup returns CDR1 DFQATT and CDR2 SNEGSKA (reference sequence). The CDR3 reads CSARQRSNQPQHF. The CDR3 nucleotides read TGCAGTGCACGACAGAGAAGCAATCAGCCCCAGCATTTT.

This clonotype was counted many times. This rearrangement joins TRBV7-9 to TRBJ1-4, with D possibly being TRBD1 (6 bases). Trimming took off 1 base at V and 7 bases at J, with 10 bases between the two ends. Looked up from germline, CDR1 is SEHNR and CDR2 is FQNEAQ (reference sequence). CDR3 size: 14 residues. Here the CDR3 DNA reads TGTGCCAGCAGCTTAGAACAGGGAAGTGAAAAACTGTTTTTT. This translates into CASSLEQGSEKLFF.

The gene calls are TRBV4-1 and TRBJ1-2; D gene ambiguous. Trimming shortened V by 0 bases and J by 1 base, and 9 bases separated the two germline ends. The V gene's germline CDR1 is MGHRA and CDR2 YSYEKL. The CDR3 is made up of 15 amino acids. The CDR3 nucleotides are TGCGCCAGCAGCCAAGAGCCCACCGTTAACTATGGCTACACCTTC. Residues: CASSQEPTVNYGYTF.

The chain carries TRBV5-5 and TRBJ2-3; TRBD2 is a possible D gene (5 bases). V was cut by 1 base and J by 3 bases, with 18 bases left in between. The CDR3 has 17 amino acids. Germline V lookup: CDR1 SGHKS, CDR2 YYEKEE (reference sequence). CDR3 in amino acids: CASSLPGPGWLTDTQYF. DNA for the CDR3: TGTGCCAGCAGCTTGCCCGGTCCGGGGTGGCTGACAGATACGCAGTATTTT. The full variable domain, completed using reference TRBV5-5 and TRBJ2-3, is DAGVTQSPTHLIKTRGQQVTLRCSPISGHKSVSWYQQVLGQGPQFIFQYYEKEERGRGNFPDRFSARQFPNYSSELNVNALLLGDSALYLCASSLPGPGWLTDTQYFGPGTRLTVL.

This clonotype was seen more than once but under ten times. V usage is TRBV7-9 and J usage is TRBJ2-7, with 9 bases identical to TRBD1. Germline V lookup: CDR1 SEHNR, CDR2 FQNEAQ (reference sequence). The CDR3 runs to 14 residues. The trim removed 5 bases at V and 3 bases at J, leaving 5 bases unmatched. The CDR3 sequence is CASSLDRGYYEQYF. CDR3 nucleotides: TGTGCCAGCAGCCTGGACAGGGGCTACTACGAGCAGTACTTC.

CDR3 sequence reads: CAWGAGASYNEQFF. DNA for the CDR3: TGTGCCTGGGGAGCGGGGGCGTCCTACAATGAGCAGTTCTTC. The J gene is TRBJ2-1, the V gene TRBV30; the match to TRBD2 covers 8 bases. Germline assignment: CDR1 GTSNPN and CDR2 SVGIG (reference sequence). The CDR3 is 14 amino acids. Unmatched junction bases numbered 4, after V lost 5 bases and J lost 1 base.

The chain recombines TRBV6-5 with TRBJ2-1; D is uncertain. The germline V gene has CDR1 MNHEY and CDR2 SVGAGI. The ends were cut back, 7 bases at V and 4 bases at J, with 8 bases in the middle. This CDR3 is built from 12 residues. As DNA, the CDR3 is TGTGCCAGCACCTCACGTTACAATGAGCAGTTCTTC. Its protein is CASTSRYNEQFF.

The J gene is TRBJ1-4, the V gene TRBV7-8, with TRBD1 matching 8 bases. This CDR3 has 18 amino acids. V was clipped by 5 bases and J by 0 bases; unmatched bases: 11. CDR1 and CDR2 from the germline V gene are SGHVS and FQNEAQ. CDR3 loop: CASSPNRGVTPTNEKLFF. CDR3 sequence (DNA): TGTGCCAGCAGCCCTAACAGGGGGGTTACGCCAACTAATGAAAAACTGTTTTTT.

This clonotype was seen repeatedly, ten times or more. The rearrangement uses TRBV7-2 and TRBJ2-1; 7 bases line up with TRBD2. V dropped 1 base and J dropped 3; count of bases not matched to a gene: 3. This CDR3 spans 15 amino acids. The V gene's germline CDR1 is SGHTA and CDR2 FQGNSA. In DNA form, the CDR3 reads TGTGCCAGCAGCTTAGTGGCTAGCGGCTACAATGAGCAGTTCTTC. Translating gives CASSLVASGYNEQFF.

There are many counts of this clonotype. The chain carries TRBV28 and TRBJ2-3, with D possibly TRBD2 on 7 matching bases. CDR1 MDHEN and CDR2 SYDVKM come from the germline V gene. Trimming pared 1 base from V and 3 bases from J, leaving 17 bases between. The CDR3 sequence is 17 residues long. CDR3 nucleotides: TGTGCCAGCAGTTTATCGGGGGCGGGGGTCTGGACAGATACGCAGTATTTT. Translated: CASSLSGAGVWTDTQYF. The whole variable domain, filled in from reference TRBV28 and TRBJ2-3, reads DVKVTQSSRYLVKRTGEKVFLECVQDMDHENMFWYRQDPGLGLRLIYFSYDVKMKEKGDIPEGYSVSREKKERFSLILESASTNQTSMYLCASSLSGAGVWTDTQYFGPGTRLTVL.

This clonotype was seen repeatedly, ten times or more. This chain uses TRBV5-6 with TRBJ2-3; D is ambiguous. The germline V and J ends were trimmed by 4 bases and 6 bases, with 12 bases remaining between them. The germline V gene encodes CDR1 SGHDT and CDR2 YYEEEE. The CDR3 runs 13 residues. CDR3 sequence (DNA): TGTGCCAGCAGCCCGGCAAGTGGGGATACGCAGTATTTT. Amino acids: CASSPASGDTQYF.